The 10 T cell receptor beta chains below all came from one sample that was sequenced in a study of blood T cell repertoires in COVID-19. The table came from immunoSEQ multiplex PCR; TCRdb's copy has only in-frame clones and leaves some out. The repertoire holds under 55,000 clones, with roughly 80% as singletons. Sequencing input: peripheral blood. These receptors all come from a man between 50 and 59 years old with acute or convalescent COVID-19.

This clone was picked up one time. The chain links TRBV5-4 to TRBJ1-6; D perhaps matches TRBD1 (6 bases). This CDR3 is 14 amino acids long. Germline CDR1 and CDR2: SGHNT and YYREEE (reference sequence). V dropped 0 bases and J dropped 8 bases, with 9 bases sitting between them. The CDR3 reads CASSLDWGHSPLHF. CDR3 DNA sequence: TGTGCCAGCAGCTTGGACTGGGGGCATTCACCCCTCCACTTT.

The V gene is TRBV5-1, the J gene TRBJ2-3, with 9 positions matching TRBD1. Trimming at V came to 4 bases and at J to 4 bases, leaving 4 bases not matched to a gene. In germline, CDR1 is SGHRS, CDR2 YFSETQ. The CDR3 runs 14 residues. CDR3 amino acids: CASSPGQGSDTQYF. Written as DNA, the CDR3 is TGCGCCAGCAGCCCCGGACAGGGGTCAGATACGCAGTATTTT.

The chain couples TRBV6-2 or TRBV6-3 to TRBJ2-7, with TRBD2 identical over 7 bases. The trim removed 2 bases at V and 5 bases at J, leaving 18 bases unmatched. Looked up from germline, CDR1 is MNHEY and CDR2 is SVGEGT. The CDR3 covers 18 residues. CDR3: CASSYMPSGTSASHEQYF. Written as DNA, the CDR3 is TGTGCCAGCAGTTACATGCCTAGCGGCACCTCGGCGTCCCACGAGCAGTACTTC.

V and J are TRBV15 and TRBJ1-2; the D is unclear. Trimming left V 0 bases short and J 5 bases short, with 7 bases between. The CDR3 has 13 residues. Germline V lookup: CDR1 LNHNV, CDR2 YYDKDF (reference sequence). CDR3 DNA sequence: TGTGCCACCAGCAGAGATGGAGGGTATGGCTACACCTTC. As protein: CATSRDGGYGYTF.

The chain is built from TRBV21-1 and TRBJ1-1; TRBD1, the table's D call, lacks a check against the DNA. TRBV21-1 is a pseudogene locus. The CDR3 extends over 20 amino acids. CDR3 nucleotides: TGTGCCAGCAGCAAAGTACGTGGCGGACAGGGTCAGTTCGTGAACACTGAAGCTTTCTTT. It codes for CASSKVRGGQGQFVNTEAFF.

This rearrangement joins TRBV4-1 to TRBJ2-2, with 7 positions matching TRBD2. The V and J ends lost 0 bases and 5 bases, in that order; junction bases with no gene match: 12. Germline V gives CDR1 MGHRA, CDR2 YSYEKL. The CDR3 is made up of 18 amino acids. Here the CDR3 reads CASSQEWLRLAYTGELFF. CDR3 nucleotide sequence: TGCGCCAGCAGCCAAGAATGGCTACGACTAGCTTATACCGGGGAGCTGTTTTTT.

This rearrangement joins TRBV6-5 to TRBJ2-1; TRBD2 is a possible D gene (5 bases). V was shortened by 0 bases and J by 9 bases, with 12 bases between the two germline ends. The germline V gene encodes CDR1 MNHEY and CDR2 SVGAGI. This CDR3 has 14 residues. CDR3 in amino acids: CASSYSTLGGEQFF. For the CDR3, the DNA is TGTGCCAGCAGTTACTCTACGCTAGGAGGTGAGCAGTTCTTC.

This clone was detected once. This sequence joins TRBV28 and TRBJ2-1, with 11 positions matching TRBD2. Germline V gene sequence: CDR1 MDHEN, CDR2 SYDVKM. The V gene end was trimmed by 7 bases and the J gene end by 15 bases; junction bases not matched to a gene: 5. The CDR3 extends over 11 amino acids. The DNA of the CDR3 is TGTGCCAGCACCTCTAGCGGGGGGCGGTTCTTC. Amino acid sequence: CASTSSGGRFF.

This chain uses TRBV25-1 with TRBJ1-2; the match to TRBD1 covers 10 bases. Germline assignment: CDR1 MGHDK and CDR2 SYGVNS. J was trimmed by 4 bases and V by 5 bases; bases with no gene match: 10. This CDR3 contains 16 residues. As DNA, the CDR3 is TGTGCCAGCAGTACCGCCGGACAGGGGGGTGGCTATGGCTACACCTTC. Translating it yields CASSTAGQGGGYGYTF.

The V call is TRBV6-6, the J call TRBJ1-1; possibly TRBD1 for D (6 bases). The germline V gene has CDR1 MNHNY and CDR2 SVGAGI (reference sequence). V was trimmed by 8 bases and J by 2 bases, leaving 12 bases between them. The CDR3 has 13 residues. This chain's CDR3 is CASCGGRNTEAFF. CDR3 DNA: TGTGCCAGCTGCGGGGGGCGTAACACTGAAGCTTTCTTT.